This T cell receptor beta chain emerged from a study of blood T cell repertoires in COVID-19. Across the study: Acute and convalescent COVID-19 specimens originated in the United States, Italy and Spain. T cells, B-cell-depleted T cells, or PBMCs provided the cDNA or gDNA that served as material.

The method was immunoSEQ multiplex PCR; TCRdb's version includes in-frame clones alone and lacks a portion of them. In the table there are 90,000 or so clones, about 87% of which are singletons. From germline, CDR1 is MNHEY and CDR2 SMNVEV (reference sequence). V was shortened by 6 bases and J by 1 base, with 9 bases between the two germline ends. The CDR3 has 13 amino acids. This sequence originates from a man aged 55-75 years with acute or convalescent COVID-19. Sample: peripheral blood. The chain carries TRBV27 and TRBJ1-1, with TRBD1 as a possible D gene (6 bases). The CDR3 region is CASRKDRNTEAFF. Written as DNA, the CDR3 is TGTGCCAGCAGAAAGGACAGGAACACTGAAGCTTTCTTT.